This T cell receptor (beta chain) was sequenced for a study of T cell repertoires in cytomegalovirus infection. Overall study context: From public TCR beta signatures came an indication of both CMV infection and matching HLA type. Study-level results: Using cumulative public TCR beta family frequency, the authors identified those who carried CMV together with the relevant HLA. In two of eight donors, the top clonotype was HLA-C-restricted CMV-specific.

TCRdb fed the reads into MiXCR, producing one record per CDR3 protein. The sample has more than 400,000 distinct CDR3 sequences, about 26% seen once. CDR3 size: 15 residues. Germline V lookup: CDR1 MGHRA, CDR2 YSYEKL. V lost 6 bases, J lost 3 bases, and 14 bases lay in between. The table lists this clonotype with a few counts. Its antigen is not identified. Material for sequencing was PBMCs. The clonotype comes from a human donor in good health (CMV status not recorded). Some clones in this sample may be carry-over from other donors' samples. The rearrangement links TRBV4-1 to TRBJ2-2; D gene unclear. The CDR3 loop is CASSPLGRYTGELFF. For the CDR3, the DNA is TGCGCCAGCAGTCCTCTTGGGCGGTACACCGGGGAGCTGTTTTTT.